The present TCR beta chain was sequenced within a study of Ad26.COV2.S vaccination and SARS-CoV-2 variants (dated by TCRdb to the early 2020s). Study-level background: Vaccine-arm donors were drawn from COV1001, a multicentre, randomized, double-blind, placebo-controlled phase I-IIa trial of Ad26.COV2.S in healthy adults. A total of roughly 30 samples were included in the TCR-sequenced set, comprising around 19 Ad26.COV2.S vaccine recipients, 5 placebo recipients and 8 SARS-CoV-2 convalescent individuals. Blinding of investigators to trial group allocation was maintained during experiments and outcome assessment. Ad26.COV2.S was given intramuscularly at 5x10^10 or 1x10^11 viral particles, as a single shot or as two shots 56 days apart. TCRbeta repertoire sequencing was used to assess the specificity and breadth of SARS-CoV-2-reactive T cell receptors after Ad26.COV2.S vaccination. Participants in the trial were split at random into five groups of five each, receiving low-dose or high-dose Ad26.COV2.S once or twice, or else placebo on both occasions.

Overall results and qualifications from the work: Vaccine and placebo recipients had similar non-spike TCR breadth, a finding consistent with the vaccine containing only spike. Substantial breadth of spike-specific CD8+ and CD4+ T cell responses was reported after vaccination. Higher spike-specific TCR breadth was observed in Ad26.COV2.S recipients than in placebo recipients (P = 0.0014). The study was not powered to compare responses between vaccine doses or regimens. The authors noted that total T cell responses may have been underestimated by the TCR breadth and depth analyses.

TCRbeta CDR3 regions were sequenced with the immunoSEQ Assay. After extraction, genomic DNA underwent amplification by bias-controlled multiplex PCR, followed by high-throughput sequencing. Per the source publication's procedure: To quantify the absolute abundance of every unique TCRbeta CDR3 region, sequences were collapsed and filtered. T cell fraction was estimated by normalization of TCRbeta template counts to usable DNA, with usable DNA being measured through amplification of reference genes present in all nucleated cells. Repertoire TCRs were annotated as SARS-CoV-2-specific by exact matching of V gene, CDR3 amino acid sequence and J gene to a known reactive TCR set. The reference SARS-CoV-2 TCR set came from MIRA and was filtered for enrichment in COVID-19-positive ImmuneCODE repertoires, removing public or cross-reactive TCRs. Drawing on the MIRA antigens, annotated TCRs were analysed further at the level of specific ORF or position within ORF. Depth was the summed frequency of annotated unique rearrangements, while breadth was defined as annotated unique rearrangements over total unique productive rearrangements. Group comparisons of TCR breadth used two-sided Wilcoxon rank-sum tests. This immuneACCESS table, as held by TCRdb, lists in-frame sequences with V and J called but not all clones. Of the missing ones, under half trace to an unresolved V gene in checked studies; the others have no known cause. V, J and clone size derive from that table, while D and trimming were established from the DNA sequence. The sample yields about 400,000 clones; roughly nine tenths were counted once. Under 3.5% of the sample rests with the top ten.

The treatment or condition label here, explained by the study, means: roughly 19 received Ad26.COV2.S at low or high dose, single or two shots; about 5 received placebo; per-sample allocation not given. For vaccine and placebo recipients, the sequenced repertoires came from samples collected on day 63 after the first injection. In Cohort 1b, roughly 26 adults aged 18-55 years were enrolled at a single site in Boston, USA, between 29 July and 7 August 2020. Ad26.COV2.S was a replication-incompetent adenovirus type 26 vector expressing a prefusion-stabilized SARS-CoV-2 spike protein from the original Wuhan strain. This clone was counted a few times. Its specific antigen is unknown. The record has no base qualities; no much larger clone is one base away. Reading the germline V gene (reference sequence) gives CDR1 SEHNR and CDR2 FQNEAQ. CDR3 length: 15 amino acids, cysteine to phenylalanine. Of all the DNA, just the CDR3 is kept, 45 bases in frame from base 1. Compared with germline, V lacks 1 base and J lacks 3 bases; bases without a gene match: 0.

This sequence originates from a person between 18 and 59 years old who received the Ad26.COV2.S COVID-19 vaccine or a placebo. The rearrangement joined TRBV7-9 to TRBJ1-3; 10 bases in between match TRBD1. Sequenced material: peripheral blood, taken in a trial of Ad26.COV2.S vaccine versus placebo. The nucleotides are TGTGCCAGCAGCTTAGGGGACAGGGGTGGAAACACCATATATTTT. It specifies CASSLGDRGGNTIYF. Outside the CDR3, residues come from the reference TRBV7-9 and TRBJ1-3 proteins, so the full variable domain is: DTGVSQNPRHKITKRGQNVTFRCDPISEHNRLYWYRQTLGQGPEFLTYFQNEAQLEKSRLLSDRFSAERPKGSFSTLEIQRTEQGDSAMYLCASSLGDRGGNTIYFGEGSWLTVV.